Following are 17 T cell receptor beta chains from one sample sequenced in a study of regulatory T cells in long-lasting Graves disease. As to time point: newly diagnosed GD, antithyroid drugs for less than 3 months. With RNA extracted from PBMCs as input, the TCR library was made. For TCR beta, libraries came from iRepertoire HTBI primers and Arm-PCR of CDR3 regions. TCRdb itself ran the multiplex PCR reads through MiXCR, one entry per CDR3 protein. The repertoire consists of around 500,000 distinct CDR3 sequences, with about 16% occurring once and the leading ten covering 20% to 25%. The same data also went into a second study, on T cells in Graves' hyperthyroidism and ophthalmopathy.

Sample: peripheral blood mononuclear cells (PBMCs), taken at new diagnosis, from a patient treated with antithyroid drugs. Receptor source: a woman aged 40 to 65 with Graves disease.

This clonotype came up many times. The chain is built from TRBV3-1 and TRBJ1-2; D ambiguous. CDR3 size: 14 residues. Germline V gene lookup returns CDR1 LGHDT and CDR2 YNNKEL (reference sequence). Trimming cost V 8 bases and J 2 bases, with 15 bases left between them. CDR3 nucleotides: TGTGCCAGCTCCCAGGTGGAGGCCAACTATGGCTACACCTTC. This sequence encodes CASSQVEANYGYTF.

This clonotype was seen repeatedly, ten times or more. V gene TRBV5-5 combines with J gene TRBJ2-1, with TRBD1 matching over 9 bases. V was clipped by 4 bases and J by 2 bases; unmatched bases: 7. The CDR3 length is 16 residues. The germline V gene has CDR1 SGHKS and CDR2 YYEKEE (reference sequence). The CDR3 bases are TGTGCCAGCAGCACTTTGACAGGGGGTACCTACAATGAGCAGTTCTTC. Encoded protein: CASSTLTGGTYNEQFF. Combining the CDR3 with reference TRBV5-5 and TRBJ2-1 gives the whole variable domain DAGVTQSPTHLIKTRGQQVTLRCSPISGHKSVSWYQQVLGQGPQFIFQYYEKEERGRGNFPDRFSARQFPNYSSELNVNALLLGDSALYLCASSTLTGGTYNEQFFGPGTRLTVL.

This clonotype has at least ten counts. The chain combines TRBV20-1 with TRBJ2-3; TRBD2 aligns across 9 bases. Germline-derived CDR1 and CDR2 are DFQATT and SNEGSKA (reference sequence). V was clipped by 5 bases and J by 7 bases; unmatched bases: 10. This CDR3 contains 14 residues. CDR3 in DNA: TGCAGTGCTTATAGCGGGGGCCTTTCCAATACGCAGTATTTT. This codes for CSAYSGGLSNTQYF.

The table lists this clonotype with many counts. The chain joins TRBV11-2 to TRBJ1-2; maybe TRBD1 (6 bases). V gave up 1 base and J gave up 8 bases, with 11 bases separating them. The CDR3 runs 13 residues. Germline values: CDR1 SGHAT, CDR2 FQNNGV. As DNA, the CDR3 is TGTGCCAGCAGCTTAGCCTGGAGGGGGGGCTACACCTTC. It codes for CASSLAWRGGYTF.

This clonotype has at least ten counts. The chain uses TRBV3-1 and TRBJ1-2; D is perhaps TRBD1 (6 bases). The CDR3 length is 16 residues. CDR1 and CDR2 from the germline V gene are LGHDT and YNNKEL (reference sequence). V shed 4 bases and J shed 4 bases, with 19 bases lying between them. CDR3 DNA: TGTGCCAGCAGCCCTACCAATCCGGGGGGCGCCTATGGCTACACCTTC. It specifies CASSPTNPGGAYGYTF.

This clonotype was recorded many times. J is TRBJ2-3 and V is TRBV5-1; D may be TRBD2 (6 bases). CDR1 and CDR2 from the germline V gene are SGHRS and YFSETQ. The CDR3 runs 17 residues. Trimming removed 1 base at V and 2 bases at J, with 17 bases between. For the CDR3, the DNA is TGCGCCAGCAGCTTGCTACCGCAAGCGGGCCACACAGATACGCAGTATTTT. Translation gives CASSLLPQAGHTDTQYF.

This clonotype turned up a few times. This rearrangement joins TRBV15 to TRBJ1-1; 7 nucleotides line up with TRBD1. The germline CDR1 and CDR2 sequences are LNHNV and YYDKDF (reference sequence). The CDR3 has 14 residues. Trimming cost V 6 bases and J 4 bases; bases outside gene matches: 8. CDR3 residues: CATSLGGGSTEAFF. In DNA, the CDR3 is TGTGCCACCAGTTTAGGGGGCGGAAGCACTGAAGCTTTCTTT.

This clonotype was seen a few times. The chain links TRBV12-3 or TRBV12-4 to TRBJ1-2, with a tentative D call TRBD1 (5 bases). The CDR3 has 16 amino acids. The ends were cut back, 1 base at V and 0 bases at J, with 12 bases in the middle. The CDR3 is CASSLGRVLANYGYTF. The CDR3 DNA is TGTGCCAGCAGTTTAGGCAGGGTATTAGCTAACTATGGCTACACCTTC.

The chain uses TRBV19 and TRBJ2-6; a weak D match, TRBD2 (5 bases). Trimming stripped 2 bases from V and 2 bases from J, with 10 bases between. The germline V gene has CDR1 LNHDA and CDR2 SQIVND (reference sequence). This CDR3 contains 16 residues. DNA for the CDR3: TGTGCCAGTAGTATATCTCTGGGAGCTGGGGCCAACGTCCTGACTTTC. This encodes CASSISLGAGANVLTF.

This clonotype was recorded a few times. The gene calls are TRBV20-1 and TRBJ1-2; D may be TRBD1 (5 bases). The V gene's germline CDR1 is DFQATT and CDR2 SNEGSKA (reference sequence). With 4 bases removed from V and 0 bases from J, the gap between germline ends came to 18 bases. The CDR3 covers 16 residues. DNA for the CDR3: TGCAGTGCTACGTCGGAACTCCTGACAGCTAACTATGGCTACACCTTC. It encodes CSATSELLTANYGYTF.

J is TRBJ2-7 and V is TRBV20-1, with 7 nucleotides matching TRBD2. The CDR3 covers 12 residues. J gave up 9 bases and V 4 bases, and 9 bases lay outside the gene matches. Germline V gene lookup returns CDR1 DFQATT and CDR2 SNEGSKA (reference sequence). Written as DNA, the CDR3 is TGCAGTGCTATCCGGTCCACGGGAGGGCAGTACTTC. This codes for CSAIRSTGGQYF.

This CDR3 reads CSATAVNTEAFF. The CDR3, as DNA: TGCAGTGCCACGGCGGTGAACACTGAAGCTTTCTTT. This rearrangement joins TRBV20-1 to TRBJ1-1; D is uncertain. V dropped 6 bases and J dropped 0 bases, with 8 bases sitting between them. Germline values: CDR1 DFQATT, CDR2 SNEGSKA (reference sequence). This CDR3 is 12 amino acids long.

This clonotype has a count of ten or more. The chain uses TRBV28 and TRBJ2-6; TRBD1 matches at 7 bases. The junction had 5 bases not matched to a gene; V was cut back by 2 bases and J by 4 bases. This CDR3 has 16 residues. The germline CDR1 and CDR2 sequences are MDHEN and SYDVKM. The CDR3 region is CASSLEGARGANVLTF. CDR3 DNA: TGTGCCAGCAGTTTAGAGGGGGCGCGGGGGGCCAACGTCCTGACTTTC.

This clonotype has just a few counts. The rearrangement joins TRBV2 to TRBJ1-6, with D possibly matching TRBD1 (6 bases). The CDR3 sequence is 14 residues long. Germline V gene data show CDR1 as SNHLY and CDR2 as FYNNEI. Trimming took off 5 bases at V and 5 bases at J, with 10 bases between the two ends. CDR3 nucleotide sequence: TGTGCCAGCAGTTGGGACACAAATAATTCACCCCTCCACTTT. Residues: CASSWDTNNSPLHF. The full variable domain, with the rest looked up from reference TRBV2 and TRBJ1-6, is EPEVTQTPSHQVTQMGQEVILRCVPISNHLYFYWYRQILGQKVEFLVSFYNNEISEKSEIFDDQFSVERPDGSNFTLKIRSTKLEDSAMYFCASSWDTNNSPLHFGNGTRLTVT.

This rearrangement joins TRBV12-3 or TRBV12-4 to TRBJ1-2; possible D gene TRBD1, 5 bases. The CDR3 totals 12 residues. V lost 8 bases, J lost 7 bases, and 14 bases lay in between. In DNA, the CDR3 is TGTGCCAGCCAGGGAGGACCTTTTGGCTACACCTTC. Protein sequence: CASQGGPFGYTF.

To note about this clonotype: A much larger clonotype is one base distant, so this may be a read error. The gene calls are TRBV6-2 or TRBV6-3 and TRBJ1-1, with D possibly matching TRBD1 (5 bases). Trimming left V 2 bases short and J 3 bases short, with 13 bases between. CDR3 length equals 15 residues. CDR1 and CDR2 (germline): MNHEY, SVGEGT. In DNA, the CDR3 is TGTGCCAGCAGTTACCGGGGACCGATAGACACTGAAGCTTTCTTT. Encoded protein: CASSYRGPIDTEAFF.

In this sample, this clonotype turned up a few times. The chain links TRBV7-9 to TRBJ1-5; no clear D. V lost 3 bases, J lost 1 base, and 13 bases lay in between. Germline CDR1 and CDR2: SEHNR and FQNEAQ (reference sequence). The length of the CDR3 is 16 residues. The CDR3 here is CASSLGHFESNQPQHF. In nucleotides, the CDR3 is TGTGCCAGCAGCTTGGGCCATTTTGAAAGCAATCAGCCCCAGCATTTT.